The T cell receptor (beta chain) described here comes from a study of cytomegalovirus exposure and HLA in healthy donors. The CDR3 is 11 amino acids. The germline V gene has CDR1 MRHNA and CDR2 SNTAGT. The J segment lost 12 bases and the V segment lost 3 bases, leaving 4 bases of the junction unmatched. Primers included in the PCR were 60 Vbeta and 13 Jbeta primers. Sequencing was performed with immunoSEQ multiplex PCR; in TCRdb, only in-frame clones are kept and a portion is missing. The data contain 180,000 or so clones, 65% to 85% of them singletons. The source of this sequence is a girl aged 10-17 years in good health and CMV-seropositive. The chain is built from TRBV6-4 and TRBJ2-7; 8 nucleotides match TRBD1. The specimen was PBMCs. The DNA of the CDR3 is TGTGCCAGCAGTGAATCGGACAGGGCGTACTTC. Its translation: CASSESDRAYF.